This T cell receptor (beta chain) came from a study of T cells in localized non-small cell lung cancer. Germline-derived CDR1 and CDR2 are SGHNT and YENEEA. The CDR3 contains 14 residues. Trimming cost V 5 bases and J 2 bases, with 13 bases left between them. Here immunoSEQ multiplex PCR was the method, and the copy in TCRdb shows in-frame clones only, minus some. The table lists 1,200 to 1,500 clones, about a quarter of them singletons. This clone qualifies as medium-sized. The clonotype comes from a male donor aged 60 or over with stage II lung adenocarcinoma. The source was normal lung tissue next to the tumor, collected before any cancer treatment. V and J are TRBV11-3 and TRBJ2-7; D may be TRBD2 (6 bases). The CDR3: CASSPRDWTYEQYF. Written as DNA, the CDR3 is TGTGCCAGCAGCCCCCGGGACTGGACCTACGAGCAGTACTTC.